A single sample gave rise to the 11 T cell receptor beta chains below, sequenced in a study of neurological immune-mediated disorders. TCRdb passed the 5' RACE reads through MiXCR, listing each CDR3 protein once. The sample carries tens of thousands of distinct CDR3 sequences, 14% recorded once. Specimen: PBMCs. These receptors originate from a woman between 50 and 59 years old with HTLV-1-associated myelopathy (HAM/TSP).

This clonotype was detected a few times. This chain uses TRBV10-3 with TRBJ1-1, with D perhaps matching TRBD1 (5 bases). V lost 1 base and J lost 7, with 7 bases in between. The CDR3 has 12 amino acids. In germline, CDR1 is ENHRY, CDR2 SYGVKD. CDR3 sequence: CAISEFRDEAFF. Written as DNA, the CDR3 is TGTGCCATCAGTGAGTTCAGGGATGAAGCTTTCTTT.

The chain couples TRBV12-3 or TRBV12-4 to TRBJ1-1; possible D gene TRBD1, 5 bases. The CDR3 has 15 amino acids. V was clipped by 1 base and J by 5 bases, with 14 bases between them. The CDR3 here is CASSLGQGPSTEAFF. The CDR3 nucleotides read TGTGCCAGCAGTTTAGGGCAGGGACCCAGTACTGAAGCTTTCTTT.

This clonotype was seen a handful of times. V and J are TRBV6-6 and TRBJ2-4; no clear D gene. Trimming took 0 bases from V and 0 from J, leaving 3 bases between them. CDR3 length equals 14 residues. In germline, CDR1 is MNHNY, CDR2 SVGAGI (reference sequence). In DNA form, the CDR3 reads TGTGCCAGCAGTTACTCGATAGCCAAAAACATTCAGTACTTC. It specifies CASSYSIAKNIQYF.

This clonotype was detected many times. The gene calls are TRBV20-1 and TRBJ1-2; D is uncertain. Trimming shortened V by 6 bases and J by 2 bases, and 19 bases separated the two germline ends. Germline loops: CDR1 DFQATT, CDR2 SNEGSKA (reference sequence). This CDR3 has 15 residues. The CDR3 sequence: CSAPGNTAGNYGYTF. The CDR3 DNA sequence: TGCAGTGCCCCGGGCAATACGGCCGGCAACTATGGCTACACCTTC.

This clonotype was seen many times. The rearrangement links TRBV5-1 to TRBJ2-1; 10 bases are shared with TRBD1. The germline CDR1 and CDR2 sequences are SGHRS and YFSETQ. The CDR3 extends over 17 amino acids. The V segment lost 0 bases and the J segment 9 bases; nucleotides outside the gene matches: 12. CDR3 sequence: CASSLASLTGGSSEQFF. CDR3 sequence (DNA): TGCGCCAGCAGCTTGGCCTCCCTGACAGGGGGCTCGTCTGAGCAGTTCTTC. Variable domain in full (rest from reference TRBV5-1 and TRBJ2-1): KAGVTQTPRYLIKTRGQQVTLSCSPISGHRSVSWYQQTPGQGLQFLFEYFSETQRNKGNFPGRFSGRQFSNSRSEMNVSTLELGDSALYLCASSLASLTGGSSEQFFGPGTRLTVL.

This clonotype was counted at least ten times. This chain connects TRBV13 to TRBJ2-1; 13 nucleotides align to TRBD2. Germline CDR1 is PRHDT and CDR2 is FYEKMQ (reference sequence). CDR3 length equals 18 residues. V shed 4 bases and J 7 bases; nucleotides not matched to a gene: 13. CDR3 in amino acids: CASSSRPGTSGNLNEQFF. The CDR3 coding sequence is TGTGCCAGCAGCTCAAGGCCCGGGACTAGCGGGAACCTTAATGAGCAGTTCTTC.

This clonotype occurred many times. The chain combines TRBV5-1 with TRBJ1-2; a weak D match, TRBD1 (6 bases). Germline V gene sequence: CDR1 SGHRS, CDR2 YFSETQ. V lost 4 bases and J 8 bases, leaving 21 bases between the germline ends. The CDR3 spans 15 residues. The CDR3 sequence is CASSGTGSESWGYTF. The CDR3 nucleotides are TGCGCCAGCAGCGGAACAGGGAGTGAAAGCTGGGGCTACACCTTC. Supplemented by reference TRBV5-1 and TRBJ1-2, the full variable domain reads KAGVTQTPRYLIKTRGQQVTLSCSPISGHRSVSWYQQTPGQGLQFLFEYFSETQRNKGNFPGRFSGRQFSNSRSEMNVSTLELGDSALYLCASSGTGSESWGYTFGSGTRLTVV.

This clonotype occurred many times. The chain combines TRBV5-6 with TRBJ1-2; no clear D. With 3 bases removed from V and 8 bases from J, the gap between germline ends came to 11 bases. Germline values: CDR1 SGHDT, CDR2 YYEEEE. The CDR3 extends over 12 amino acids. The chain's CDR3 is CASSSGNLGYTF. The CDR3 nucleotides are TGTGCCAGCAGCTCCGGCAACCTCGGCTACACCTTC.

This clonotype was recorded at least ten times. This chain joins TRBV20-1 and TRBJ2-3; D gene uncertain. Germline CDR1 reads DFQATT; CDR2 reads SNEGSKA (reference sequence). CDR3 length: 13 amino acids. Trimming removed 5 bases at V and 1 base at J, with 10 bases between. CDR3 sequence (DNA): TGCAGTGCTTCGAATGGGGGCACAGATACGCAGTATTTT. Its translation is CSASNGGTDTQYF.

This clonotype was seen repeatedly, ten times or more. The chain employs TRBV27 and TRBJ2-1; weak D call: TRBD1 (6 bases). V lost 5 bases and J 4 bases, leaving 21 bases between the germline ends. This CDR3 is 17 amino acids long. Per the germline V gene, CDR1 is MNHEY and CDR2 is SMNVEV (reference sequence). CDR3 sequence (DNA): TGTGCCAGCAGTCCTCACCATACCAGACAGGTGTACAATGAGCAGTTCTTC. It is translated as CASSPHHTRQVYNEQFF.

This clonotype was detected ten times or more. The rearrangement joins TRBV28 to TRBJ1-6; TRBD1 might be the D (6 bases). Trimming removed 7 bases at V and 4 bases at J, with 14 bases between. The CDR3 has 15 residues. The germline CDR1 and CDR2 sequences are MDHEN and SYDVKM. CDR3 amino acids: CASKLEGGYNSPLHF. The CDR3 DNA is TGTGCCAGCAAACTCGAAGGGGGATATAATTCACCCCTCCACTTT.